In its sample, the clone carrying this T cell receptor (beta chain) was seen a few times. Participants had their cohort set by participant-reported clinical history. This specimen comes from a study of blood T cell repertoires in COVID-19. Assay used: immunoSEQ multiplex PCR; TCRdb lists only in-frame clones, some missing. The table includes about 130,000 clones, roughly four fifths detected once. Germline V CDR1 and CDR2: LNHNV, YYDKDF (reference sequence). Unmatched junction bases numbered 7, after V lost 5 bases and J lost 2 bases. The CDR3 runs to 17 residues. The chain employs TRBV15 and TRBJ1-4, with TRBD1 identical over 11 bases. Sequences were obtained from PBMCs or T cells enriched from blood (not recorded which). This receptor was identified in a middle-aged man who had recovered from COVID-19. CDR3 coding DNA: TGTGCCACCAGCCCTCGGACAGGGGGCGACACTAATGAAAAACTGTTTTTT. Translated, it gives CATSPRTGGDTNEKLFF.